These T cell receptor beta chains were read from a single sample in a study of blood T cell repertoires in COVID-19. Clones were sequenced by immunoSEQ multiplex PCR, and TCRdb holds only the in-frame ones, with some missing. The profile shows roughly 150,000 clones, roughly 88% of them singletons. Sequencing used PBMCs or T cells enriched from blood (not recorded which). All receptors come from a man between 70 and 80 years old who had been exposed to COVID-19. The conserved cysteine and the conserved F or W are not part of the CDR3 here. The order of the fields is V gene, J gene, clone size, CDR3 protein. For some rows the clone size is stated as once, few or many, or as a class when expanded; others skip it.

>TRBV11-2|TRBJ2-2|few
ASQTRAGSPRIGELF
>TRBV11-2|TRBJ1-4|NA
ASSFDGHYATNEKLF
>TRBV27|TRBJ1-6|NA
ASSRAGFSYNSPLH
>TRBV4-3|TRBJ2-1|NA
ASRGGAGGEQF
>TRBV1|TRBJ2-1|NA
TSSQDIKESSYNEQF
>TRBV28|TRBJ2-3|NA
ASSLDQPGGKKDTQY
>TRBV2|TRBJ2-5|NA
ASSEDRGLGETQY
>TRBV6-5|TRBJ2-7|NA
ASSTGLQSYEQY
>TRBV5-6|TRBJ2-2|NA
ASSSRGLYTGELF
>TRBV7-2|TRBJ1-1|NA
ASSLGQGDGTEAF
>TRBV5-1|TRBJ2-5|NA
ASSEPGGGQTQY
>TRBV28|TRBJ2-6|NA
ASSFRTGAGANVLT
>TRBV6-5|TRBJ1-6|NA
ASSSRGTGNSPLH
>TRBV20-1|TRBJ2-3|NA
SASGQGTDTQY
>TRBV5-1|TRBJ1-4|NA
ASSLDTLNEKLF
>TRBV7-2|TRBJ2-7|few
ATRLAGGGEQY
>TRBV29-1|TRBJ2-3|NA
SVDGSAPNTQY
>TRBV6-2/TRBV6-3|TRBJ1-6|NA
ASSYSNRGDSPLH
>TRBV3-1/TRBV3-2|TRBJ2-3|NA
ASSQAGTSGSGTQY
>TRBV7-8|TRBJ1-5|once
ASSFLTGVQPQH
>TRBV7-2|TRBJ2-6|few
ASSLAIQVANVLT
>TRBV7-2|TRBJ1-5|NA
ASSLNMNQPQH
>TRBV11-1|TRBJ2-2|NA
ASSPRQGSAGELF
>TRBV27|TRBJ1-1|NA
ASGTGVSEAF
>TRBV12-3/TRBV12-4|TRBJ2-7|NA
ASREGDSYEQY
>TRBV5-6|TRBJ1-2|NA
ASSFLTEVGYGYT
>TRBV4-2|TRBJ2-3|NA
ASSQQKRGITQY
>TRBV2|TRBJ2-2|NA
ASSREGGRTGELF
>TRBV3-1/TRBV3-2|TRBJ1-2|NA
ASSQVNRGDGYT
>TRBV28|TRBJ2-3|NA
ASLNRGPADTQY
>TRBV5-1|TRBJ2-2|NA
ASRDTGGSTGELF
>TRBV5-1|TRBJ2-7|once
ASSSGLAGPFYEQY
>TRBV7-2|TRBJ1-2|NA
ASSPGGQGKNYGYT
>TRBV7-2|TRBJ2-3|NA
ASSPSGASTDTQY
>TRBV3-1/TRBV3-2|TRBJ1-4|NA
ASSEDRGAGEKLF
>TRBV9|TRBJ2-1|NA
ASSSRGEQF
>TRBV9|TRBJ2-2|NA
ASSVGQNSGELF
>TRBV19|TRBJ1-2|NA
ASSIGGDYGYT
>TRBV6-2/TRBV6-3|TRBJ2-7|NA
ASSYVRTVSEQY
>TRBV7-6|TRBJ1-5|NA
ASSLTGDRGSGRSQH
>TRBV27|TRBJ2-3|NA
ASSAYSTDTQY
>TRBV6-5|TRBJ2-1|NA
ASTHQGQSYNEQF
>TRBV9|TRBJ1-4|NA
ASSVGLMGGGREKLF
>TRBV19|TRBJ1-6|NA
ASSMGTGSSPLH
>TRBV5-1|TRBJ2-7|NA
ASSRATSYEQY
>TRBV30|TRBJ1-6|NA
AWSPPHGTYNSPLH
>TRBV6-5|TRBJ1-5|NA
ASSYQGGIGNQPQH